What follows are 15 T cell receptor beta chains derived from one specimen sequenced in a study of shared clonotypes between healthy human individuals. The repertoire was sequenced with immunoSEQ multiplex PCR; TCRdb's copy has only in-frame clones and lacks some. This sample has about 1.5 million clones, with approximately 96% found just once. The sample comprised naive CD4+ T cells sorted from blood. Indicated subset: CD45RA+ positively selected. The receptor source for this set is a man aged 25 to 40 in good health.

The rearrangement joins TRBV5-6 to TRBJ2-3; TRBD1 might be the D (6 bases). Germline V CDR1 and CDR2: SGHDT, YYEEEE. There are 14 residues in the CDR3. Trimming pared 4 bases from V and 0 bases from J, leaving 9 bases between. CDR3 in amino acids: CASSLGQSTDTQYF. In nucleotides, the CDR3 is TGTGCCAGCAGCCTGGGACAAAGCACAGATACGCAGTATTTT.

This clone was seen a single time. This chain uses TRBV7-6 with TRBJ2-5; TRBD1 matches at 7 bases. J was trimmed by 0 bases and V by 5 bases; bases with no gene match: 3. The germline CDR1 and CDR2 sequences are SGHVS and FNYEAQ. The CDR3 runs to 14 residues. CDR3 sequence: CASSKGQNQETQYF. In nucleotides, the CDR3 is TGTGCCAGCAGCAAGGGACAGAACCAAGAGACCCAGTACTTC.

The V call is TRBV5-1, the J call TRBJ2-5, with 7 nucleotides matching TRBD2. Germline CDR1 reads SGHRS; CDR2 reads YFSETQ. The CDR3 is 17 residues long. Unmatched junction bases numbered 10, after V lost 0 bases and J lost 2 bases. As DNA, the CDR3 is TGCGCCAGCAGCTTGGTCCCCCCCACTAGCGCACAAGAGACCCAGTACTTC. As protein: CASSLVPPTSAQETQYF.

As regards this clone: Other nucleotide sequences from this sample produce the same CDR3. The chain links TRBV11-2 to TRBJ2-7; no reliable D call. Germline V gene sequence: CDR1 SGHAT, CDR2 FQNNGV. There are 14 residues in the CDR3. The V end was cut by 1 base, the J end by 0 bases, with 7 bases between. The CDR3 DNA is TGTGCCAGCAGCTTAGGGGCCAGCTCCTACGAGCAGTACTTC. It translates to CASSLGASSYEQYF. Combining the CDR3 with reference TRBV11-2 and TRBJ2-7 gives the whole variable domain EAGVAQSPRYKIIEKRQSVAFWCNPISGHATLYWYQQILGQGPKLLIQFQNNGVVDDSQLPKDRFSAERLKGVDSTLKIQPAKLEDSAVYLCASSLGASSYEQYFGPGTRLTVT.

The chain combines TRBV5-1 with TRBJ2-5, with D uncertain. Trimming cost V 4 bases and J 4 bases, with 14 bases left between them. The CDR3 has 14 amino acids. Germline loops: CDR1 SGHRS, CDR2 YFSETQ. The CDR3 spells CASSITRNSETQYF. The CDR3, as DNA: TGCGCCAGCAGCATTACCAGGAATTCAGAGACCCAGTACTTC.

The CDR3: CASSFVVAEQGFSTGELFF. The CDR3 bases are TGTGCCAGCAGCTTTGTAGTAGCGGAACAGGGTTTTAGCACCGGGGAGCTGTTTTTT. The chain recombines TRBV7-2 with TRBJ2-2, with D perhaps being TRBD1 or TRBD2 (6 bases each). This CDR3 region has 19 residues. V lost 3 bases, J lost 4 bases, and 24 bases lay in between. Germline lookup yields CDR1 SGHTA and CDR2 FQGNSA.

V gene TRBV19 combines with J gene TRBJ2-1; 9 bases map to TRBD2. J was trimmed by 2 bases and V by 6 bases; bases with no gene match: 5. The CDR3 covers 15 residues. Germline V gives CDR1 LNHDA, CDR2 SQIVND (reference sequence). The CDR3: CASRISGSPYNEQFF. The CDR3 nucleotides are TGTGCCAGTAGGATTAGCGGGAGCCCCTACAATGAGCAGTTCTTC.

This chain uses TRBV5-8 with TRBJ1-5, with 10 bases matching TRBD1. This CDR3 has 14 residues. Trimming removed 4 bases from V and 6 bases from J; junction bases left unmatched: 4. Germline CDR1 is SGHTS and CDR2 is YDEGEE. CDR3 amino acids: CASSRRDRGQPQHF. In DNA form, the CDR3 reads TGTGCCAGCAGCCGCCGGGACAGGGGTCAGCCCCAGCATTTT.

As DNA, the CDR3 is TGTGCCATCAGTGAGTCTATAACAGGCCCAACGACGGACACTGAAGCTTTCTTT. This codes for CAISESITGPTTDTEAFF. The chain has TRBV10-3 and TRBJ1-1, with D maybe TRBD1 (5 bases). The CDR3 is made up of 18 amino acids. Germline V gene sequence: CDR1 ENHRY, CDR2 SYGVKD. Trimming pared 0 bases from V and 3 bases from J, leaving 20 bases between.

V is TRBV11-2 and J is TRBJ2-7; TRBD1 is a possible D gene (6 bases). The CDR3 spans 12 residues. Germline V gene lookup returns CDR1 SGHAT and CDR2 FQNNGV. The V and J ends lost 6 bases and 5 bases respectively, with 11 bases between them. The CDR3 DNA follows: TGTGCCAGCAGTGTGGGGGCCCACGAGCAGTACTTC. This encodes CASSVGAHEQYF.

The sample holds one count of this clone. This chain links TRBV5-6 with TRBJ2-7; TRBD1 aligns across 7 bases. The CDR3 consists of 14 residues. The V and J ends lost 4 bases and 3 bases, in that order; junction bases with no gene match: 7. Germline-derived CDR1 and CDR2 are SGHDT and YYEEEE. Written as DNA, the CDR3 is TGTGCCAGCAGCGAAAGACAGGGTTTCTACGAGCAGTACTTC. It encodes CASSERQGFYEQYF.

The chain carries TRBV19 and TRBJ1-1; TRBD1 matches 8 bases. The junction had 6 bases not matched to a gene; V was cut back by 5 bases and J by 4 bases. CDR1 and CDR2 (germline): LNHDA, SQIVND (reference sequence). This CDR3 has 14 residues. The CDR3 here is CASSVIRGPTEAFF. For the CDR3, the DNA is TGTGCCAGTAGTGTGATCAGGGGGCCCACTGAAGCTTTCTTT.

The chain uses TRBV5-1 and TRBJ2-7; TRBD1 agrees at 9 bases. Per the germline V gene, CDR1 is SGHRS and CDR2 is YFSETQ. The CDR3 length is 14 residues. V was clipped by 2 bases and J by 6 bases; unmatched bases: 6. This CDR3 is CASSLRTGETEQYF. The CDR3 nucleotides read TGCGCCAGCAGCTTAAGGACAGGGGAGACCGAGCAGTACTTC.

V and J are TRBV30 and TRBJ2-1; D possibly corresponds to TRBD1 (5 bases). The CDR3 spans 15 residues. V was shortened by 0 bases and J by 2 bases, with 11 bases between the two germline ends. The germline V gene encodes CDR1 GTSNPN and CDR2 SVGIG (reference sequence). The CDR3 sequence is CAWSVSRGTYNEQFF. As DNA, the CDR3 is TGTGCCTGGAGTGTATCAAGGGGCACCTACAATGAGCAGTTCTTC.

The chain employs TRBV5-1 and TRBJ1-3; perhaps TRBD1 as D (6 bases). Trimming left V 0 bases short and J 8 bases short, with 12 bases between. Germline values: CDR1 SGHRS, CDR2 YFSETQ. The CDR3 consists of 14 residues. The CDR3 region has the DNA TGCGCCAGCAGCTTGGAGGGGGTGCGGGACACCATATATTTT. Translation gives CASSLEGVRDTIYF. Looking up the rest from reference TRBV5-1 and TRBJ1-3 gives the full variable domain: KAGVTQTPRYLIKTRGQQVTLSCSPISGHRSVSWYQQTPGQGLQFLFEYFSETQRNKGNFPGRFSGRQFSNSRSEMNVSTLELGDSALYLCASSLEGVRDTIYFGEGSWLTVV.